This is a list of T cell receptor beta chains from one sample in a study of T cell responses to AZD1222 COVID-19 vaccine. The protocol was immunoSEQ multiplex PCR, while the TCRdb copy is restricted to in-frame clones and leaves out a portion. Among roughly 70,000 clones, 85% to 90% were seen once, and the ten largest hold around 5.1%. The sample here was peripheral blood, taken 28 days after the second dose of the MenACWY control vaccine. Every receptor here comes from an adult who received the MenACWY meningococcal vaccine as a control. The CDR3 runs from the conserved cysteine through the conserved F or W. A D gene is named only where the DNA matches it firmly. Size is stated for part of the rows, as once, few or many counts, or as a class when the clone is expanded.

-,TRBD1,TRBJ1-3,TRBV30,CAWTTGVGNTIYF,TGTGCCTGGACTACAGGGGTGGGAAACACCATATATTTT
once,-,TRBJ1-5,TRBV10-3,CAISLGGGSQPQHF,TGTGCCATCAGCCTTGGAGGGGGGAGTCAGCCCCAGCATTTT
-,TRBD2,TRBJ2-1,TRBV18,CASSPSAGGGGPSSYNEQFF,TGTGCCAGCTCACCATCGGCCGGCGGCGGGGGGCCTTCTTCCTACAATGAGCAGTTCTTC
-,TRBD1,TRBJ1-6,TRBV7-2,CASSTRQGANSPLHF,TGTGCCAGCAGCACACGACAGGGCGCTAATTCACCCCTCCACTTT
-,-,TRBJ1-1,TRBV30,CAWSGTSVSGGTEAFF,TGTGCCTGGAGTGGCACCTCGGTCAGTGGTGGAACTGAAGCTTTCTTT
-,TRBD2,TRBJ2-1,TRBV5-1,CASSRQLAASYNEQFF,TGCGCCAGCAGCCGACAGCTAGCGGCCTCCTACAATGAGCAGTTCTTC
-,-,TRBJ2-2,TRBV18,CASSPPQENTGELFF,TGTGCCAGCTCACCCCCACAGGAGAACACCGGGGAGCTGTTTTTT
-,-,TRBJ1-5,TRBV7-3,CASSRGQMSNQPQHF,TGTGCCAGCAGCCGGGGGCAGATGAGCAATCAGCCCCAGCATTTT
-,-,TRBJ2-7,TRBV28,CASSLYREQYF,TGTGCCAGCAGTTTATATAGGGAGCAGTACTTC
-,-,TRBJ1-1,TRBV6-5,CASRPTVAPEAFF,TGTGCCAGCAGACCTACAGTGGCACCTGAAGCTTTCTTT
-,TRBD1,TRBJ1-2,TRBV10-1,CATGGTSF,TGCGCCACAGGGGGGACGTCCTTC
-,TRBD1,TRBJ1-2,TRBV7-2,CASSFGQGDGYTF,TGTGCCAGCAGCTTCGGCCAGGGGGATGGCTACACCTTC
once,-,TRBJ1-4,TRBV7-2,CASSPGGAEKLFF,TGTGCCAGCAGCCCCGGCGGAGCTGAAAAACTGTTTTTT
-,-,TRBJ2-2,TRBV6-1,CASSEAYLNTGELFF,TGTGCCAGCAGTGAAGCCTACCTGAACACCGGGGAGCTGTTTTTT
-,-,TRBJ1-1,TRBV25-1,CASSEFMGATGAFF,TGTGCCAGCAGTGAATTTATGGGAGCTACTGGAGCTTTCTTT
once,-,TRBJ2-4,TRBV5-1,CASSPVGGNIQYF,TGCGCCAGCAGCCCCGTAGGGGGAAACATTCAGTACTTC
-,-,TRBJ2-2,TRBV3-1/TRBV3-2,CASSLQGGTGELFF,TGTGCCAGCAGCCTCCAGGGTGGCACCGGGGAGCTGTTTTTT
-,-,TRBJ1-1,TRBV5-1,CASSARPQNTEAFF,TGCGCCAGCAGCGCCAGACCTCAGAACACTGAAGCTTTCTTT
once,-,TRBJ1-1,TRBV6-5,CASSYDREVGEAFF,TGTGCCAGCAGTTACGATAGGGAGGTCGGTGAAGCTTTCTTT
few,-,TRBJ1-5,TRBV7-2,CASSLSQAGGQPQHF,TGTGCCAGCAGCTTAAGTCAAGCAGGAGGGCAGCCCCAGCATTTT
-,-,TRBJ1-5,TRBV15,CATSTQRNQPQHF,TGTGCCACCAGCACGCAAAGGAATCAGCCCCAGCATTTT
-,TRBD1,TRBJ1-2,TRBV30,CAWSVRDRRLPLYGYTF,TGTGCCTGGAGTGTACGGGACAGAAGACTTCCTCTCTATGGCTACACCTTC
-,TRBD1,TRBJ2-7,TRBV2,CASNIRTGAYEQYF,TGTGCCAGCAATATACGGACAGGGGCCTACGAGCAGTACTTC
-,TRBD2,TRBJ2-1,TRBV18,CASSSPIAGERYNEQFF,TGTGCCAGCTCATCTCCTATAGCGGGGGAACGCTACAATGAGCAGTTCTTC
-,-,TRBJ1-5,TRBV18,CASSPEEGQPQHF,TGTGCCAGCTCACCAGAGGAAGGTCAGCCCCAGCATTTT
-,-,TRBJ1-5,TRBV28,CASSLKTRGSNQPQHF,TGTGCCAGCAGTTTGAAGACACGGGGTAGCAATCAGCCCCAGCATTTT
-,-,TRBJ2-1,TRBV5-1,CASSPSGWSYNEQFF,TGCGCCAGCAGCCCCTCGGGGTGGTCCTACAATGAGCAGTTCTTC
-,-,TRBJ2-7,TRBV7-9,CASRRTAGVYEQYF,TGTGCCAGCAGACGGACAGCGGGTGTCTACGAGCAGTACTTC
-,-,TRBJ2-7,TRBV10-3,CAISALGLYEQYF,TGTGCCATCAGTGCCCTGGGCCTCTACGAGCAGTACTTC
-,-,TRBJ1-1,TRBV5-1,CASSATVNTEAFF,TGCGCCAGCAGCGCTACAGTGAACACTGAAGCTTTCTTT
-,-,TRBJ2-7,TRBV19,CASSIRDGIYEQYF,TGTGCCAGTAGTATCCGGGACGGAATCTACGAGCAGTACTTC
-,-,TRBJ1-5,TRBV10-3,CAIYFREWQPQHF,TGTGCCATATATTTCAGGGAATGGCAGCCCCAGCATTTT
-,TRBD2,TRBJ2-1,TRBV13,CASSPQHKRGAHEQFF,TGTGCCAGCAGCCCCCAACACAAGCGGGGGGCCCATGAGCAGTTCTTC
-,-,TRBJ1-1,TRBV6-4,CASSAFISKAFF,TGTGCCAGCAGTGCATTTATCAGTAAAGCTTTCTTT
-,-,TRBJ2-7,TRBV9,CASSVAVNYEQYF,TGTGCCAGCAGCGTAGCAGTTAACTACGAGCAGTACTTC
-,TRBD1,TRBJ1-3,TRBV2,CASSADRDGNTIYF,TGTGCCAGCAGTGCGGACAGGGATGGAAACACCATATATTTT
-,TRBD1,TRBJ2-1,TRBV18,CASSRDRVDNEQFF,TGTGCCAGCTCCAGAGACAGGGTGGACAATGAGCAGTTCTTC
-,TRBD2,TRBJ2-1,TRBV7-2,CASSLGPGLGNEQFF,TGTGCCAGCAGCTTAGGCCCTGGACTAGGCAATGAGCAGTTCTTC
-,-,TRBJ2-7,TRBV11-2,CASSSRRRTTVGGLYEQYF,TGTGCCAGCAGTTCCAGGCGGCGGACCACAGTCGGAGGCCTTTACGAGCAGTACTTC
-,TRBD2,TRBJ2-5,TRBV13,CASSLGRGLAGGKEETQYF,TGTGCCAGCAGCTTGGGTCGTGGGCTAGCGGGGGGGAAGGAAGAGACCCAGTACTTC
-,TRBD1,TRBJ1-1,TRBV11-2,CASSLERTGMKAFF,TGTGCCAGCAGCTTAGAGCGGACAGGGATGAAGGCTTTCTTT
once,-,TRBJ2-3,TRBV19,CASSIGPYTQYF,TGTGCCAGTAGTATAGGGCCGTATACGCAGTATTTT
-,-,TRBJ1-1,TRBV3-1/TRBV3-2,CASSQLRNTEAFF,TGTGCCAGCAGCCAGCTCAGGAACACTGAAGCTTTCTTT
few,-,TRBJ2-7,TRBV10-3,CAISESNMYEQYF,TGTGCCATCAGTGAGTCGAACATGTACGAGCAGTACTTC
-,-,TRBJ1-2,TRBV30,CAWSGNGGNYGYTF,TGTGCCTGGAGTGGAAACGGGGGAAACTATGGCTACACCTTC
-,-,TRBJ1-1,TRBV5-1,CASSSTANTEAFF,TGCGCCAGCAGCTCAACAGCGAACACTGAAGCTTTCTTT
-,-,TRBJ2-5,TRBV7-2,CASRTLAEETQYF,TGTGCCAGCAGAACCCTAGCAGAAGAGACCCAGTACTTC
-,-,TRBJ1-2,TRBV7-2,CASSPRGGANYGYTF,TGTGCCAGCAGCCCCCGGGGCGGGGCTAACTATGGCTACACCTTC
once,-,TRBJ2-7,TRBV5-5,CASSFQVSYEQYF,TGTGCCAGCAGCTTCCAGGTTTCCTACGAGCAGTACTTC
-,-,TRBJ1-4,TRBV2,CASSDRRFNEKLFF,TGTGCCAGCAGTGATAGACGGTTTAATGAAAAACTGTTTTTT
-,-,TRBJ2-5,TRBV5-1,CASSAQVGSETQYF,TGCGCCAGCAGCGCACAGGTGGGGTCGGAGACCCAGTACTTC
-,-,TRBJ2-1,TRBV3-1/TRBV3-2,CASSTRVNEQFF,TGTGCCAGCAGCACCAGGGTTAATGAGCAGTTCTTC
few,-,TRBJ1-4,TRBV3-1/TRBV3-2,CASSHWGEANEKLFF,TGTGCCAGCAGCCACTGGGGTGAGGCTAATGAAAAACTGTTTTTT
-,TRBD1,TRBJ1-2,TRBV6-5,CASSTMEGQAYGYTF,TGTGCCAGCAGTACCATGGAGGGACAGGCTTATGGCTACACCTTC
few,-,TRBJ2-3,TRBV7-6,CASSPGFAPLAGSPSFTDTQYF,TGTGCCAGCAGCCCCGGGTTCGCCCCATTGGCGGGATCTCCATCCTTCACAGATACGCAGTATTTT
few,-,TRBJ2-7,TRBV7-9,CASSLAPNSAEQYF,TGTGCCAGCAGCTTAGCCCCCAACTCGGCGGAGCAGTACTTC
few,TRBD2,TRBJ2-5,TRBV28,CASSKSGGPQETQYF,TGTGCCAGCAGTAAGAGCGGGGGGCCACAAGAGACCCAGTACTTC
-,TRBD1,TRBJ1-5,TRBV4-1,CASSHGQGNQPQHF,TGCGCCAGCAGCCACGGACAGGGCAATCAGCCCCAGCATTTT
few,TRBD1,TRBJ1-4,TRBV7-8,CASSLKQGTTNEKLFF,TGTGCCAGCAGCTTAAAACAGGGGACAACTAATGAAAAACTGTTTTTT